This T cell receptor (beta chain) was identified in a study of cytomegalovirus exposure and HLA in healthy donors. Background on the study: Approximately 83 million unique TCRs from HLA-typed donors were held in an early data release. The study's findings and limits: A classifier reportedly called cytomegalovirus status with high sensitivity and specificity. Cytomegalovirus association was listed for roughly 160 TCR beta chains.

PCR primers comprised 60 Vbeta and 13 Jbeta primers. The data were produced by immunoSEQ multiplex PCR, yet TCRdb's version contains in-frame clones alone and is incomplete. Of about 140,000 clones listed, about three quarters are singletons. With V trimmed by 0 bases and J by 2 bases, 5 bases remained unmatched. CDR1 and CDR2 (germline): SGDLS, YYNGEE. CDR3 length: 15 amino acids. Points on this clone: As yet, its antigen is unknown.

The receptor's source is a female donor in good health and CMV-seronegative. The chain recombines TRBV9 with TRBJ2-7; TRBD2 matches 7 bases. Sequenced material: PBMCs. For the CDR3, the DNA is TGTGCCAGCAGCGTAGGACGGGGGGTTACCTACGAGCAGTACTTC. Its protein product is CASSVGRGVTYEQYF.